The sequence of this TCR beta chain was determined in a study of lymphopenia after photon versus proton radiotherapy (dated by TCRdb to the late 2010s). As for the study more broadly: In patients with gastrointestinal tumors who developed high-grade lymphopenia, the study compared the immunological effects of photon radiation therapy with those of proton radiation therapy. The cohort included some 20 patients with gastrointestinal tumors who developed lymphopenia after receiving either photon or proton therapy. The goal of the study was to characterize the differences between the two radiation modalities in how they affect the immune system.

General findings and caveats noted by the study authors: Across the cohort, a larger post-nadir drop in TCR diversity was inversely correlated with overall survival time among patients who died. Once the lymphocyte count had reached its nadir, the repertoires of photon-treated patients showed oligoclonal expansion, particularly of CD8+ Temra cells, and this expansion drove the decline in diversity. During treatment, patients who received proton therapy stayed relatively stable, whereas patients who received photon therapy lost naive T cells and TCR diversity and gained effector/memory populations. The survival association was assessed only in patients who died, and better survival with proton therapy was presented by the authors as a possibility rather than a demonstrated result.

Library generation was performed with the immunoSEQ multiplex PCR assay. Alongside multiparametric flow cytometry, deep sequencing of rearranged TCR beta loci was used to profile the T cell repertoires. TCRdb stores this immuneACCESS table with in-frame sequences only. Part of the clones is absent; in the studies checked, under half of the shortfall reflects unresolved V genes, and no reason is known for the rest. The table for this sample lists some 30,000 clones; about nine tenths of them were counted only once. The ten most abundant clones make up about 6.6% of the sample. This clone was found a few times. Its target antigen remains unknown. No qualities accompany the bases; no much larger clone lies one base away. CDR1 WSHSY and CDR2 SAAADI are derived from the germline V gene. There are 13 amino acids in the CDR3, from cysteine to phenylalanine inclusive. Only the CDR3 part of the read is kept: 39 bases, read in frame from the first base. From V the trimming removes 7 bases and from J it removes 7 bases, while the gene matches leave 6 bases of the junction unaccounted for.

Specimen: peripheral blood, collected from a patient treated with photon-based radiotherapy. The receptor was derived from a woman aged 45 to 65 with pancreatic cancer. The rearranged chain carries TRBV10-2 and TRBJ1-1, and 10 junction bases match TRBD1. In nucleotides, the sequence is TGCGCCAGCACCTTGACAGGGGGCCATGAAGCTTTCTTT. This gives the protein CASTLTGGHEAFF.